One and the same sample provided the 17 T cell receptor beta chains below, sequenced in a study of vaccination and CD4 T cells after COVID-19. Treatment defined: approximately nine-day PBMC culture with coronavirus spike peptide pools or control peptides (ViraFEST assay). These receptors' antigens are unknown. With the Oncomine TCR Beta short-read assay, DNA from cultured CD4+ T cells was sequenced. TCRdb called the PCR reads again in MiXCR, with one record for every CDR3 protein. This table has fewer than 20,000 distinct CDR3 sequences, 50% appearing once. The sequenced sample consisted of CD4+ T cells from blood, cultured in vitro. The receptors were gathered from a human donor who had recovered from COVID-19.

The chain employs TRBV28 and TRBJ1-1; D ambiguous. CDR1 is MDHEN, CDR2 SYDVKM, per germline. CDR3 length: 13 amino acids. V shed 4 bases and J shed 8 bases, with 14 bases lying between them. The CDR3 DNA reads TGTGCCAGCAGTTCACAACAGCTTCTGGAAGCTTTCTTT. Translation: CASSSQQLLEAFF. The variable domain in full, with the rest retrieved from reference TRBV28 and TRBJ1-1, is DVKVTQSSRYLVKRTGEKVFLECVQDMDHENMFWYRQDPGLGLRLIYFSYDVKMKEKGDIPEGYSVSREKKERFSLILESASTNQTSMYLCASSSQQLLEAFFGQGTRLTVV.

The sample holds a few counts of this clonotype. The V and J genes are TRBV7-6 and TRBJ2-3; D uncertain. Trimming pared 5 bases from V and 0 bases from J, leaving 3 bases between. CDR1 and CDR2 (germline): SGHVS, FNYEAQ. The length of the CDR3 is 12 residues. The CDR3 DNA is TGTGCCAGCAGCCGTAGCACAGATACGCAGTATTTT. Protein sequence: CASSRSTDTQYF.

The V and J genes are TRBV6-1 and TRBJ1-4; D remains unclear. Germline V gene lookup returns CDR1 MNHNS and CDR2 SASEGT. Trimming left V 7 bases short and J 0 bases short, with 12 bases between. There are 15 residues in the CDR3. This chain's CDR3 is CASTFRRATNEKLFF. For the CDR3, the DNA is TGTGCCAGCACCTTCCGAAGGGCAACTAATGAAAAACTGTTTTTT.

This clonotype is labeled as medium-sized. The V gene is TRBV20-1, the J gene TRBJ2-7, with D tentatively TRBD1 or TRBD2 (5 bases each). Germline V CDR1 and CDR2: DFQATT, SNEGSKA (reference sequence). This CDR3 has 11 amino acids. The ends were cut back, 2 bases at V and 8 bases at J, with 10 bases in the middle. The CDR3 reads CSARSPGQQYF. CDR3 in DNA: TGCAGTGCTAGATCCCCGGGACAGCAGTACTTC.

Only a few counts were recorded for this clonotype. This sequence joins TRBV2 and TRBJ1-2; 8 nucleotides agree with TRBD1. This CDR3 has 15 amino acids. Germline CDR1 and CDR2: SNHLY and FYNNEI. Trimming took 4 bases from V and 5 from J; bases not matched to a gene: 9. Here the CDR3 reads CASSGNPGQVYGYTF. CDR3 coding DNA: TGTGCCAGCAGTGGAAATCCGGGACAGGTTTATGGCTACACCTTC.

The J gene is TRBJ1-1, the V gene TRBV12-3 or TRBV12-4; perhaps TRBD1 as D (6 bases). Between the trimmed V and J ends, which lost 10 bases and 0 bases, there was a span of 15 bases. The CDR3 runs to 14 residues. CDR3: CATHLDRMNTEAFF. CDR3 nucleotide sequence: TGTGCCACCCACCTGGACAGAATGAACACTGAAGCTTTCTTT.

This clonotype was observed a single time. V is TRBV20-1 and J is TRBJ2-1; TRBD2 aligns across 7 bases. This CDR3 is 10 amino acids long. The junction had 3 bases not matched to a gene; V was cut back by 6 bases and J by 10 bases. In germline, CDR1 is DFQATT, CDR2 SNEGSKA (reference sequence). CDR3 bases: TGCAGTGCATGGGGGGGAGAGCAGTTCTTC. Its protein is CSAWGGEQFF.

This clonotype was found a few times. The chain carries TRBV4-1 and TRBJ1-4; D uncertain. Germline V lookup: CDR1 MGHRA, CDR2 YSYEKL. The CDR3 totals 14 residues. V was shortened by 1 base and J by 4 bases, with 7 bases between the two germline ends. The CDR3 here is CASSQGSYNEKLFF. CDR3 DNA sequence: TGCGCCAGCAGCCAAGGGAGTTATAATGAAAAACTGTTTTTT.

The V call is TRBV7-3, the J call TRBJ2-1, with 12 bases aligning to TRBD2. Germline CDR1 reads SGHTA; CDR2 reads FQGTGA. J gave up 7 bases and V 4 bases, and 5 bases lay outside the gene matches. This CDR3 region has 15 residues. The CDR3 here is CASSSGLAGSNEQFF. The CDR3 bases are TGTGCCAGCAGCTCCGGACTAGCGGGGTCTAATGAGCAGTTCTTC.

V usage is TRBV6-5 and J usage is TRBJ2-3, with 7 nucleotides matching TRBD2. This CDR3 contains 12 residues. The J segment lost 12 bases and the V segment lost 0 bases, leaving 3 bases of the junction unmatched. CDR1 and CDR2 from the germline V gene are MNHEY and SVGAGI. The DNA for the CDR3 is TGTGCCAGCAGTTACTCGGGGGGGACCCAGTATTTT. Protein: CASSYSGGTQYF.

In this sample, this clonotype turned up a few times. V usage is TRBV2 and J usage is TRBJ1-5, with D perhaps TRBD1 (6 bases). The CDR3 is 12 residues long. V dropped 7 bases and J dropped 11 bases, with 15 bases sitting between them. Looked up from germline, CDR1 is SNHLY and CDR2 is FYNNEI. The CDR3 nucleotides read TGTGCCAGCACCGAAGGGGGATCAGCCCAGCATTTT. Protein product: CASTEGGSAQHF.

This chain connects TRBV7-9 to TRBJ2-3; 11 bases align to TRBD2. The CDR3 consists of 14 residues. Germline V gene lookup returns CDR1 SEHNR and CDR2 FQNEAQ (reference sequence). V was clipped by 5 bases and J by 6 bases; unmatched bases: 4. As DNA, the CDR3 is TGTGCCAGCAGCACTAGCGGGAGTTTTGATACGCAGTATTTT. It encodes CASSTSGSFDTQYF.

The chain recombines TRBV5-4 with TRBJ2-2, with a tentative D call TRBD2 (6 bases). Germline V gene lookup returns CDR1 SGHNT and CDR2 YYREEE (reference sequence). V was trimmed by 4 bases and J by 1 base, leaving 8 bases between them. The CDR3 is 14 residues long. The CDR3 region is CASSLGGNTGELFF. The CDR3 DNA is TGTGCCAGCAGCCTGGGGGGGAACACCGGGGAGCTGTTTTTT.

The rearrangement links TRBV10-3 to TRBJ1-3; weak D call: TRBD1 (6 bases). The germline V gene encodes CDR1 ENHRY and CDR2 SYGVKD. The CDR3 consists of 14 residues. The V end lost 7 bases, the J end lost 4 bases, and 14 bases lay between the germline ends. DNA of the CDR3: TGTGCCATCAACCCCGGACAGTTCGGAAACACCATATATTTT. It is translated as CAINPGQFGNTIYF.

The V call is TRBV18, the J call TRBJ1-1; D is perhaps TRBD1 (6 bases). The CDR3 loop spans 14 amino acids. Looked up from germline, CDR1 is KGHSH and CDR2 is LQKENI. Trimming shortened V by 3 bases and J by 3 bases, and 11 bases separated the two germline ends. Written as DNA, the CDR3 is TGTGCCAGCTCACCTAACGAGGGGGACACTGAAGCTTTCTTT. Translating gives CASSPNEGDTEAFF.

V gene TRBV10-2 combines with J gene TRBJ1-1; D remains ambiguous. CDR3 size: 14 residues. Germline V gene lookup returns CDR1 WSHSY and CDR2 SAAADI. The V end lost 0 bases, the J end lost 1 base, and 6 bases lay between the germline ends. In nucleotides, the CDR3 is TGCGCCAGCAGTGAGTCCGGAGGGAACACTGAAGCTTTCTTT. It codes for CASSESGGNTEAFF.

Only a few counts were recorded for this clonotype. The rearrangement joins TRBV27 to TRBJ1-6; D is uncertain. The CDR3 consists of 12 residues. V dropped 5 bases and J dropped 7 bases, with 6 bases sitting between them. Germline V lookup: CDR1 MNHEY, CDR2 SMNVEV (reference sequence). The CDR3 nucleotides are TGTGCCAGCAGTGCCTTCAATTCACCCCTCCACTTT. Residues: CASSAFNSPLHF.